This record covers a single T cell receptor beta chain. Germline-derived CDR1 and CDR2 are DFQATT and SNEGSKA (reference sequence). With 1 base clipped from V and 6 bases from J, the junction kept 9 bases outside the gene matches. CDR3 length: 15 residues. When the RNA was reverse transcribed, random hexamers were used with an input of 0.5 to 1 ug. TCRdb re-called the immunoSEQ multiplex PCR reads through MiXCR, storing one row per CDR3 protein. The profile covers about 300,000 distinct CDR3 sequences, with approximately 90% appearing a single time and around 0.18% taken by the ten largest. These data originate in a study of CD8 T cells in Susac syndrome.

What was sequenced was CD8+ T cells from PBMCs. The chain links TRBV20-1 to TRBJ1-5, with 7 positions matching TRBD1. This receptor was identified in a human donor with multiple sclerosis. For the CDR3, the DNA is TGCAGTGCTAGAGGGCAGGGGGTCGGGAGTCAGCCCCAGCATTTT. Protein: CSARGQGVGSQPQHF.